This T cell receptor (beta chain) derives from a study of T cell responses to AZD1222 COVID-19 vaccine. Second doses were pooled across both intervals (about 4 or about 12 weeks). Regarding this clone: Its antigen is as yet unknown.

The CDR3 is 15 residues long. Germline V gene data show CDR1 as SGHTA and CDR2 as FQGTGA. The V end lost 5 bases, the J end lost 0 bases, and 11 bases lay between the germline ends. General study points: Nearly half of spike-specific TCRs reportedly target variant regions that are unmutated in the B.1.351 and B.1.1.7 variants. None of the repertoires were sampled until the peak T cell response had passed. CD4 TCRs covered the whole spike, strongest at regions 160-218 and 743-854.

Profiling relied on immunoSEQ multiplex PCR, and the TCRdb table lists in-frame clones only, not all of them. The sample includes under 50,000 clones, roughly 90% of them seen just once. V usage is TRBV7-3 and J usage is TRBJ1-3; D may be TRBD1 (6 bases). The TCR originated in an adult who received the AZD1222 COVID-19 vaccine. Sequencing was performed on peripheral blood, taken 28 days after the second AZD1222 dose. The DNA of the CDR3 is TGTGCCAGCAGCATGACAGGCAGCTCTGGAAACACCATATATTTT. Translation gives CASSMTGSSGNTIYF.